This T cell receptor (beta chain) was profiled in a study of cytomegalovirus exposure and HLA in healthy donors. General study findings and limits: Later analysis demonstrated an association between a missense DCLRE1C variant and TCR beta V- and J-gene trimming.

In the PCR, 60 Vbeta and 13 Jbeta primers were used. Sequenced by immunoSEQ multiplex PCR; TCRdb stores in-frame clones only, minus some. The sample yields around 99,000 clones, around 85% seen once. In the case of this clone: Its target is unknown.

Germline assignment: CDR1 SGHTA and CDR2 FQGNSA. With 3 bases removed from V and 2 bases from J, the gap between germline ends came to 11 bases. The CDR3 has 15 residues. This chain connects TRBV7-2 to TRBJ2-1; D is possibly TRBD2 (5 bases). Specimen: PBMCs. This TCR was sampled from a man aged 30 to 45 in good health and CMV-seronegative. The CDR3 bases are TGTGCCAGCAGCTTTGGACTCGGCGCCTACAATGAGCAGTTCTTC. This encodes CASSFGLGAYNEQFF.